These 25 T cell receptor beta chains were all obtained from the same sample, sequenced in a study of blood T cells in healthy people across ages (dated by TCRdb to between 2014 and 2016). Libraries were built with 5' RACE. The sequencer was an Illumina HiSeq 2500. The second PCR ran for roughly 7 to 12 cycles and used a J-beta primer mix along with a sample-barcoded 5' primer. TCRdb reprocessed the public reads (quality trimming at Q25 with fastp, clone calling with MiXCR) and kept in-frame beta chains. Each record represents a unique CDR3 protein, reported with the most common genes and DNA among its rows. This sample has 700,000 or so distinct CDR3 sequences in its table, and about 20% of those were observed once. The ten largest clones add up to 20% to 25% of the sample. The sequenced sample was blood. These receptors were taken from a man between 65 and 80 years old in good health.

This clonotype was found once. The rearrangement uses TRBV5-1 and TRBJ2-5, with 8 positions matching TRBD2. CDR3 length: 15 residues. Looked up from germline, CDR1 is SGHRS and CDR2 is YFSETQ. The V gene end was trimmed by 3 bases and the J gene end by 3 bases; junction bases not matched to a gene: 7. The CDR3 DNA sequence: TGCGCCAGCAGCTATGGACTAGCTGGCGAAGAGACCCAGTACTTC. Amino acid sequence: CASSYGLAGEETQYF. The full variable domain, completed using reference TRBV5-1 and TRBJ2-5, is KAGVTQTPRYLIKTRGQQVTLSCSPISGHRSVSWYQQTPGQGLQFLFEYFSETQRNKGNFPGRFSGRQFSNSRSEMNVSTLELGDSALYLCASSYGLAGEETQYFGPGTRLLVL.

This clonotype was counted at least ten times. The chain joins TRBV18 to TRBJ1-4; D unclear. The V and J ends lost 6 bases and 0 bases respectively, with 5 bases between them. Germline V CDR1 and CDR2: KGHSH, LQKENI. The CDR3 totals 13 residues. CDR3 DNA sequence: TGTGCCAGCTCTACAGCAACTAATGAAAAACTGTTTTTT. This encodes CASSTATNEKLFF.

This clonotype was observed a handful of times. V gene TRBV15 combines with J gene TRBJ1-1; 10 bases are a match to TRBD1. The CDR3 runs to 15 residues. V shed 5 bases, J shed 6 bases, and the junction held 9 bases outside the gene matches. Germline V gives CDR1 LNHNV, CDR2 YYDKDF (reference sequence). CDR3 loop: CATSGPGTGVSEAFF. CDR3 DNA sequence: TGTGCCACCAGCGGCCCCGGGACAGGGGTGTCTGAAGCTTTCTTT. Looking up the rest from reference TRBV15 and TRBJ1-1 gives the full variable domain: DAMVIQNPRYQVTQFGKPVTLSCSQTLNHNVMYWYQQKSSQAPKLLFHYYDKDFNNEADTPDNFQSRRPNTSFCFLDIRSPGLGDTAMYLCATSGPGTGVSEAFFGQGTRLTVV.

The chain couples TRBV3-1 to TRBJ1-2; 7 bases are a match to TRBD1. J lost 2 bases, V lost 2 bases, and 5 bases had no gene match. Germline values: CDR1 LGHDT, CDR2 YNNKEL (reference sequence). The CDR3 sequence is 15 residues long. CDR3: CASSQLDRLNYGYTF. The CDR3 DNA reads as TGTGCCAGCAGCCAATTGGACAGGCTAAACTATGGCTACACCTTC.

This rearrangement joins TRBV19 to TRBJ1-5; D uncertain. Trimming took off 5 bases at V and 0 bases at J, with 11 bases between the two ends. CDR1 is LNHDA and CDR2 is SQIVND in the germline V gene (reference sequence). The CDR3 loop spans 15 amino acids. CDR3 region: CASSVKNFSNQPQHF. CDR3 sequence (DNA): TGTGCCAGTAGTGTAAAGAATTTTAGCAATCAGCCCCAGCATTTT. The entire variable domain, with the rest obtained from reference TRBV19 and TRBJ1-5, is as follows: DGGITQSPKYLFRKEGQNVTLSCEQNLNHDAMYWYRQDPGQGLRLIYYSQIVNDFQKGDIAEGYSVSREKKESFPLTVTSAQKNPTAFYLCASSVKNFSNQPQHFGDGTRLSIL.

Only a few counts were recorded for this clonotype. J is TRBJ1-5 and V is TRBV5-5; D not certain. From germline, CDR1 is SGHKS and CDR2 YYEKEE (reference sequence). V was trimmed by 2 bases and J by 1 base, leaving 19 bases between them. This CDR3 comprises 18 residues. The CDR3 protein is CASSFLGFMGRSNQPQHF. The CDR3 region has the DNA TGTGCCAGCAGCTTTTTAGGGTTTATGGGAAGAAGCAATCAGCCCCAGCATTTT.

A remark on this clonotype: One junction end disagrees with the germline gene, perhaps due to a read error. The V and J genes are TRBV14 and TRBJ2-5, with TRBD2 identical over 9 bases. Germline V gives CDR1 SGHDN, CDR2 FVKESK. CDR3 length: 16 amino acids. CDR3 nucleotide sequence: TGTGTCAGCAGCCAAGTGGCGGGAGGGCCTCTTGAGACCCAGTACTTC. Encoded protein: CVSSQVAGGPLETQYF.

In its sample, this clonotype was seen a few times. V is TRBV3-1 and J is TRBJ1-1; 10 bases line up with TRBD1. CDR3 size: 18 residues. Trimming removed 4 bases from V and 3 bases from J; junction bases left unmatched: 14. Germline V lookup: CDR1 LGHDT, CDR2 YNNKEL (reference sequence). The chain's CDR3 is CASSPPWTGGLWDTEAFF. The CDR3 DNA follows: TGTGCCAGCAGCCCCCCCTGGACAGGGGGGTTATGGGACACTGAAGCTTTCTTT.

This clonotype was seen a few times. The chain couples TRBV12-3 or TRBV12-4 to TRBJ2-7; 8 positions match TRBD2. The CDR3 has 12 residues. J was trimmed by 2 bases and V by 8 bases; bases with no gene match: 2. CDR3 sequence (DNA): TGTGCCAGCCGGGGGGGGGCCTACGAGCAGTACTTC. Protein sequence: CASRGGAYEQYF.

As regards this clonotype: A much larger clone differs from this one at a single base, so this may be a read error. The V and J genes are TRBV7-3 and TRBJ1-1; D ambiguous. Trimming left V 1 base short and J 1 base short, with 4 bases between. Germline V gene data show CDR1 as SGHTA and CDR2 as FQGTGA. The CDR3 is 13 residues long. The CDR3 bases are TGTGCCAGCAGCTTAAATTGGAACACTGAAGCTTTCTTT. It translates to CASSLNWNTEAFF. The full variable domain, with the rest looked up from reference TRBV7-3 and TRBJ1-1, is GAGVSQTPSNKVTEKGKYVELRCDPISGHTALYWYRQSLGQGPEFLIYFQGTGAADDSGLPNDRFFAVRPEGSVSTLKIQRTERGDSAVYLCASSLNWNTEAFFGQGTRLTVV.

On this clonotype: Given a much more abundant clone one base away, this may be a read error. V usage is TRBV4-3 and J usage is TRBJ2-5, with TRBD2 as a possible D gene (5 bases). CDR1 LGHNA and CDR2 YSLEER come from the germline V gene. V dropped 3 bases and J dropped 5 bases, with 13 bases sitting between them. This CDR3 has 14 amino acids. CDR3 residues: CASSHAPREETQYF. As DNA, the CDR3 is TGCGCCAGCAGCCATGCGCCTAGGGAGGAGACCCAGTACTTC.

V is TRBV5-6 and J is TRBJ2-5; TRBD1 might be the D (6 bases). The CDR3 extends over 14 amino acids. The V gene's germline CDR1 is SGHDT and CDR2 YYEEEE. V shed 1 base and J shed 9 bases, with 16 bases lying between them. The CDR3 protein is CASSLLQGFEAQYF. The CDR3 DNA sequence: TGTGCCAGCAGCTTGTTACAGGGCTTTGAGGCCCAGTACTTC.

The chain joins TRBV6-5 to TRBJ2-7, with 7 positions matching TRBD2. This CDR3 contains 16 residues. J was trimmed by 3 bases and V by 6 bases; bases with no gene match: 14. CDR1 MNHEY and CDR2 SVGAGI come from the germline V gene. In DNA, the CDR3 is TGTGCCAGCAGCCCTACCAGGACTAGGGTGGACTACGAGCAGTACGTC. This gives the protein CASSPTRTRVDYEQYV.

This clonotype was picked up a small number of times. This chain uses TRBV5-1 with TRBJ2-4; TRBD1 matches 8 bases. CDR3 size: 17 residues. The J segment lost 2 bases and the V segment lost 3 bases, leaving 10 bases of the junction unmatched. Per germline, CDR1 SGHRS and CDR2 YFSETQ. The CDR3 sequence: CASSSYTGGGTKNIQYF. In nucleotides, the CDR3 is TGCGCCAGCAGCTCGTACACAGGGGGTGGAACCAAAAACATTCAGTACTTC.

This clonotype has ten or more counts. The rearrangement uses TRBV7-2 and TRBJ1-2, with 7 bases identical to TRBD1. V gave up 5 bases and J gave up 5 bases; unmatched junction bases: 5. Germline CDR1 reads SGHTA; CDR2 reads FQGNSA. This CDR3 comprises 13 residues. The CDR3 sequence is CASSLDREYGYTF. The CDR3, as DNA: TGTGCCAGCAGCCTCGACAGGGAATATGGCTACACCTTC.

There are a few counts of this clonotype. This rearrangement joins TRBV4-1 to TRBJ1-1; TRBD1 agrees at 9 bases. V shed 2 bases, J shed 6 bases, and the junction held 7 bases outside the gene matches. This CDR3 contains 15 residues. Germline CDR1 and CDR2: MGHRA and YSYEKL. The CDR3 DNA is TGCGCCAGCAGCCAACCCCGGGACAGGGACTCTGAAGCTTTCTTT. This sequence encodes CASSQPRDRDSEAFF.

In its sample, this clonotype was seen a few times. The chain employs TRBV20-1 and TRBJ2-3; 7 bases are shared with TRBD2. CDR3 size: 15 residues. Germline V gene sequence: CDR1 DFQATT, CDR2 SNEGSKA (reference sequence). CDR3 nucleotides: TGCAGCGCGCCCGGGGAGCGGGGCTACACAGATACGCAGTATTTT. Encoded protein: CSAPGERGYTDTQYF.

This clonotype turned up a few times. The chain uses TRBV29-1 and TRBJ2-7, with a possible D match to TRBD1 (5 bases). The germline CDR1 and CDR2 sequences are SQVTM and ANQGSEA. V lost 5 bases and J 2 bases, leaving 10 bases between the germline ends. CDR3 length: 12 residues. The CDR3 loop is CSVQGSPYEQYF. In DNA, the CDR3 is TGCAGCGTTCAGGGAAGCCCCTACGAGCAGTACTTC.

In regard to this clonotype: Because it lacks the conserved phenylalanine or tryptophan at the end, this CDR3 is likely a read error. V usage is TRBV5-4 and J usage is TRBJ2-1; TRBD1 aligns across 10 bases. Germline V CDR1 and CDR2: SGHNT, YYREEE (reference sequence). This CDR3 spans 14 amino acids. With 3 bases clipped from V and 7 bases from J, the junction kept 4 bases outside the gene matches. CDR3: CASSYPGQGNEQFL. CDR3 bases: TGTGCCAGCAGCTACCCGGGACAGGGGAATGAGCAGTTCCTC.

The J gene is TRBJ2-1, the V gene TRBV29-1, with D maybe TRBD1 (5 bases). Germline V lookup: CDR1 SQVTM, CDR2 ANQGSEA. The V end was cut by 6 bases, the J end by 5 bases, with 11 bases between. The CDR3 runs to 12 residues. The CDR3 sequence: CSVVTDNNEQFF. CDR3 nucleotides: TGCAGCGTAGTGACAGATAACAATGAGCAGTTCTTC.

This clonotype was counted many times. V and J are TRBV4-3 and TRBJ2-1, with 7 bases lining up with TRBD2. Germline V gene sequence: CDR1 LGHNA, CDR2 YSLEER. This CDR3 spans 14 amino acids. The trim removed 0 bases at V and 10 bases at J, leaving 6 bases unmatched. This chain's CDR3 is CASSQDSSGLEQFF. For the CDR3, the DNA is TGCGCCAGCAGCCAAGATTCTAGCGGCTTGGAGCAGTTCTTC.

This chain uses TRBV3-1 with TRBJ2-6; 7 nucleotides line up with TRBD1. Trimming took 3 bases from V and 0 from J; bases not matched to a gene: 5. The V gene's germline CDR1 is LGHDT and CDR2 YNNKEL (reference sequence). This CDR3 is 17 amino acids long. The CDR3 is CASSQDRSHSGANVLTF. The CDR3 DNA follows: TGTGCCAGCAGCCAGGACAGGTCTCACTCTGGGGCCAACGTCCTGACTTTC. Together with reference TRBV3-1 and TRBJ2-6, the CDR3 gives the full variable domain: DTAVSQTPKYLVTQMGNDKSIKCEQNLGHDTMYWYKQDSKKFLKIMFSYNNKELIINETVPNRFSPKSPDKAHLNLHINSLELGDSAVYFCASSQDRSHSGANVLTFGAGSRLTVL.

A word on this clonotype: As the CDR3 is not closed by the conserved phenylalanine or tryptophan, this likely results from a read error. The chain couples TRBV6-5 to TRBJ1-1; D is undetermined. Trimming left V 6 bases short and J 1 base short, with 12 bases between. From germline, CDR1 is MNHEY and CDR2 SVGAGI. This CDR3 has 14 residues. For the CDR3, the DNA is TGTGCCAGCAGATATCAGGCGTGGAACACTGAAGCTTTCCTT. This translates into CASRYQAWNTEAFL.

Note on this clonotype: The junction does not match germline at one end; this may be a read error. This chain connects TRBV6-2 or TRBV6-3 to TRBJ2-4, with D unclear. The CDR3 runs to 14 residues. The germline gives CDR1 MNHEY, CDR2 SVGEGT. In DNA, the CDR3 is TGTGCCAGCAGAGGATCAGCGTTGAAAAACATTCAGCACTTC. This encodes CASRGSALKNIQHF.

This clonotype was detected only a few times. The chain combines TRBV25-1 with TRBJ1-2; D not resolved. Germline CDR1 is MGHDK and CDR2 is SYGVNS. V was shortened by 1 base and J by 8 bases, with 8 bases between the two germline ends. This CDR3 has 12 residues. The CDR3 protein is CASSEFLHGYTF. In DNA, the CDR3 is TGTGCCAGCAGTGAATTCTTACACGGCTACACCTTC.